A selection of T cell receptor beta chains follows, all from one sample in a study of T cell responses to AZD1222 COVID-19 vaccine. Assay: immunoSEQ multiplex PCR; the TCRdb copy retains only in-frame clones and omits some. The sample lists some 150,000 clones, more than 80% seen once, with approximately 0.96% in the top ten. The sample here was peripheral blood, taken on day 0 of MenACWY control vaccination. These receptor sequences come from an adult in good health. The CDR3 runs from the conserved cysteine through the conserved F or W. Fields, in order: CDR3 length, V gene, J gene, D gene, CDR3 protein. D genes are given only for firm matches.

len: 14
v_gene: TRBV9
j_gene: TRBJ1-2
d_gene: -
CDR3aa: CASSPSSWDYGYTF

len: 14
v_gene: TRBV7-9
j_gene: TRBJ2-2
d_gene: -
CDR3aa: CASKEAGNTGELFF

len: 14
v_gene: TRBV28
j_gene: TRBJ1-4
d_gene: -
CDR3aa: CASSLWIENEKLFF

len: 15
v_gene: TRBV18
j_gene: TRBJ1-1
d_gene: TRBD1
CDR3aa: CASSPDRTKNTEAFF

len: 18
v_gene: TRBV5-4
j_gene: TRBJ1-2
d_gene: TRBD1
CDR3aa: CASSSQNSAGQGFYGYTF

len: 14
v_gene: TRBV27
j_gene: TRBJ2-7
d_gene: TRBD1
CDR3aa: CASSLLTGQIEQYF

len: 14
v_gene: TRBV27
j_gene: TRBJ1-1
d_gene: -
CDR3aa: CASRRLSGNTEAFF

len: 15
v_gene: TRBV27
j_gene: TRBJ1-2
d_gene: -
CDR3aa: CASSPYSTASYGYTF

len: 15
v_gene: TRBV10-1
j_gene: TRBJ1-2
d_gene: TRBD1
CDR3aa: CASSSLQGAQYGYTF

len: 13
v_gene: TRBV6-5
j_gene: TRBJ2-7
d_gene: -
CDR3aa: CASSYSRSSRQYF

len: 15
v_gene: TRBV10-3
j_gene: TRBJ2-7
d_gene: -
CDR3aa: CAISGLPRGPYEQYF

len: 13
v_gene: TRBV5-1
j_gene: TRBJ2-1
d_gene: -
CDR3aa: CASSQGPPNEQFF

len: 12
v_gene: TRBV28
j_gene: TRBJ1-2
d_gene: -
CDR3aa: CASSLRRYGYTF

len: 16
v_gene: TRBV7-9
j_gene: TRBJ2-7
d_gene: -
CDR3aa: CASSSKAGTQTYEQYF

len: 13
v_gene: TRBV25-1
j_gene: TRBJ2-7
d_gene: -
CDR3aa: CASSWAGAREQYF

len: 11
v_gene: TRBV7-8
j_gene: TRBJ2-7
d_gene: -
CDR3aa: CASSPMYEQYF

len: 15
v_gene: TRBV4-3
j_gene: TRBJ2-1
d_gene: TRBD2
CDR3aa: CASSQEGTSGAEQFF

len: 13
v_gene: TRBV28
j_gene: TRBJ1-3
d_gene: -
CDR3aa: CASQQASGNTIYF

len: 12
v_gene: TRBV5-1
j_gene: TRBJ1-1
d_gene: -
CDR3aa: CASSRGDTEAFF

len: 16
v_gene: TRBV6-5
j_gene: TRBJ2-3
d_gene: TRBD2
CDR3aa: CASSYSTSGSLDTQYF

len: 17
v_gene: TRBV5-8
j_gene: TRBJ2-1
d_gene: TRBD2
CDR3aa: CASSLQVSSGRYNEQFF

len: 16
v_gene: TRBV5-1
j_gene: TRBJ2-3
d_gene: -
CDR3aa: CASSLATQGSTDTQYF

len: 13
v_gene: TRBV2
j_gene: TRBJ1-5
d_gene: -
CDR3aa: CASEGQLNQPQHF

len: 14
v_gene: TRBV6-5
j_gene: TRBJ1-1
d_gene: -
CDR3aa: CASRPSQENTEAFF

len: 13
v_gene: TRBV9
j_gene: TRBJ2-1
d_gene: -
CDR3aa: CASSGGVYNEQFF

len: 15
v_gene: TRBV5-6
j_gene: TRBJ2-1
d_gene: -
CDR3aa: CASSLGWGKNNEQFF

len: 12
v_gene: TRBV5-4
j_gene: TRBJ2-1
d_gene: -
CDR3aa: CASSSPTAEQFF

len: 15
v_gene: TRBV7-9
j_gene: TRBJ1-1
d_gene: TRBD1
CDR3aa: CASSLRTGGFTEAFF

len: 15
v_gene: TRBV2
j_gene: TRBJ1-6
d_gene: TRBD1
CDR3aa: CASSLQGVYNSPLHF

len: 14
v_gene: TRBV6-5
j_gene: TRBJ2-4
d_gene: -
CDR3aa: CASIPGPLENIQYF

len: 11
v_gene: TRBV12-3/TRBV12-4
j_gene: TRBJ2-5
d_gene: -
CDR3aa: CASSTLETQYF

len: 15
v_gene: TRBV5-1
j_gene: TRBJ1-4
d_gene: TRBD1
CDR3aa: CASSNGQGRSEKLFF

len: 17
v_gene: TRBV4-1
j_gene: TRBJ1-2
d_gene: TRBD1
CDR3aa: CASSQDTGTGGNYGYTF

len: 15
v_gene: TRBV10-3
j_gene: TRBJ1-1
d_gene: -
CDR3aa: CAISESGGPNTEAFF

len: 15
v_gene: TRBV5-1
j_gene: TRBJ1-2
d_gene: -
CDR3aa: CASRAEFGQRYGYTF

len: 16
v_gene: TRBV15
j_gene: TRBJ1-1
d_gene: -
CDR3aa: CATSRGRPIKNTEAFF

len: 17
v_gene: TRBV7-2
j_gene: TRBJ2-3
d_gene: -
CDR3aa: CASNLQGQVGWGDTQYF

len: 13
v_gene: TRBV11-1
j_gene: TRBJ2-7
d_gene: -
CDR3aa: CASSPPGGYEQYF

len: 13
v_gene: TRBV3-1/TRBV3-2
j_gene: TRBJ1-5
d_gene: -
CDR3aa: CASSQGFEQPQHF

len: 16
v_gene: TRBV2
j_gene: TRBJ2-1
d_gene: TRBD2
CDR3aa: CASSPRGAGGYNEQFF

len: 17
v_gene: TRBV30
j_gene: TRBJ1-6
d_gene: -
CDR3aa: CAWSVLQGSSYNSPLHF

len: 14
v_gene: TRBV5-1
j_gene: TRBJ1-1
d_gene: -
CDR3aa: CASSPSALQGEAFF

len: 15
v_gene: TRBV19
j_gene: TRBJ1-1
d_gene: -
CDR3aa: CASSMEVAPTPEAFF

len: 16
v_gene: TRBV5-1
j_gene: TRBJ2-7
d_gene: TRBD2
CDR3aa: CASSSGLAGGLYEQYF

len: 13
v_gene: TRBV10-3
j_gene: TRBJ1-2
d_gene: -
CDR3aa: CAIRDRTFYGYTF

len: 15
v_gene: TRBV6-5
j_gene: TRBJ1-6
d_gene: -
CDR3aa: CASSQSDRLESPLHF

len: 16
v_gene: TRBV4-2
j_gene: TRBJ2-1
d_gene: TRBD2
CDR3aa: CASSRLSGLIENEQFF

len: 12
v_gene: TRBV7-2
j_gene: TRBJ2-2
d_gene: -
CDR3aa: CASSFPRMELFF

len: 12
v_gene: TRBV19
j_gene: TRBJ1-2
d_gene: -
CDR3aa: CASSITGYGYTF

len: 14
v_gene: TRBV7-6
j_gene: TRBJ1-1
d_gene: -
CDR3aa: CASSLRGLNTEAFF

len: 14
v_gene: TRBV14
j_gene: TRBJ1-1
d_gene: -
CDR3aa: CASSQEEWRSEAFF

len: 13
v_gene: TRBV10-3
j_gene: TRBJ1-1
d_gene: -
CDR3aa: CAISESRETEAFF

len: 14
v_gene: TRBV7-8
j_gene: TRBJ1-3
d_gene: -
CDR3aa: CASSPRGYGNTIYF

len: 15
v_gene: TRBV3-1/TRBV3-2
j_gene: TRBJ1-1
d_gene: TRBD1
CDR3aa: CASSHDRAKNTEAFF